These 21 T cell receptor beta chains came from one sample sequenced in a study of shared clonotypes between healthy human individuals. Using immunoSEQ multiplex PCR, the repertoire was profiled, and TCRdb retains in-frame clones only, with some absent. The sample has approximately 2.3 million clones, about 92% seen once. Input material: naive CD4+ T cells from PBMCs. Subset of the sample: CD45RA+ positively selected. The receptors stem from a man younger than 35 in good health. Some clones in this sample may be carry-over from other donors' samples.

This clone has a single count. J is TRBJ1-2 and V is TRBV29-1; perhaps TRBD1 as D (6 bases). Trimming removed 7 bases at V and 1 base at J, with 7 bases between. The CDR3 has 11 amino acids. Per germline, CDR1 SQVTM and CDR2 ANQGSEA. This chain's CDR3 is CSDRVNYGYTF. The CDR3 bases are TGCAGCGACAGGGTTAACTATGGCTACACCTTC.

The chain links TRBV9 to TRBJ2-3; the D gene is possibly TRBD1 (5 bases). Germline V gene sequence: CDR1 SGDLS, CDR2 YYNGEE. The V and J ends lost 0 bases and 0 bases respectively, with 17 bases between them. This CDR3 comprises 18 residues. CDR3 coding DNA: TGTGCCAGCAGCGTAGAGGGGATTCCTTTCGTTAGCACAGATACGCAGTATTTT. Its translation is CASSVEGIPFVSTDTQYF.

This sequence joins TRBV6-1 and TRBJ2-3, with 8 positions matching TRBD2. This CDR3 contains 13 residues. Looked up from germline, CDR1 is MNHNS and CDR2 is SASEGT. After removal of 8 bases from V and 6 bases from J, the junction contained 7 bases not matched to a gene. The CDR3 spells CASGTRIDDTQYF. The CDR3 nucleotides are TGTGCCAGCGGGACTAGAATCGATGATACGCAGTATTTT.

Concerning this clone: In the same sample, other DNA sequences code for this CDR3. This chain joins TRBV5-1 and TRBJ1-5; D unresolved. Trimming cost V 1 base and J 2 bases, with 4 bases left between them. Germline V gene sequence: CDR1 SGHRS, CDR2 YFSETQ. The CDR3 extends over 13 amino acids. The CDR3, as DNA: TGCGCCAGCAGCTTGAGTGGCAATCAGCCCCAGCATTTT. Protein: CASSLSGNQPQHF.

This clone has just one count. Other DNA sequences in this specimen translate into the identical CDR3. The chain recombines TRBV10-3 with TRBJ2-7, with TRBD1 identical over 7 bases. Germline assignment: CDR1 ENHRY and CDR2 SYGVKD. The CDR3 is made up of 12 amino acids. With 6 bases clipped from V and 2 bases from J, the junction kept 1 base outside the gene matches. The CDR3 nucleotides read TGTGCCATCAGGGGGACAGCCTACGAGCAGTACTTC. It yields the protein CAIRGTAYEQYF.

In this sample, this clone turned up a few times. The gene calls are TRBV28 and TRBJ1-5, with 9 positions matching TRBD1. Trimming cost V 4 bases and J 7 bases; bases outside gene matches: 8. The germline V gene has CDR1 MDHEN and CDR2 SYDVKM. This CDR3 has 15 residues. The CDR3 reads CASSSGQGFKQPQHF. The CDR3 DNA follows: TGTGCCAGCAGTTCGGGACAGGGCTTCAAACAGCCCCAGCATTTT.

V and J are TRBV5-1 and TRBJ2-3; tentative D call: TRBD2 (5 bases). The CDR3 is made up of 17 amino acids. In germline, CDR1 is SGHRS, CDR2 YFSETQ. V dropped 4 bases and J dropped 2 bases, with 20 bases sitting between them. This chain's CDR3 is CASSPLEGYGSTDTQYF. CDR3 DNA sequence: TGCGCCAGCAGCCCCCTTGAGGGTTATGGTTCCACAGATACGCAGTATTTT.

The chain links TRBV7-3 to TRBJ1-2; D call uncertain. The CDR3 length is 13 residues. The germline gives CDR1 SGHTA, CDR2 FQGTGA. V lost 2 bases to trimming and J lost 5 bases, with 9 bases between them. The CDR3, as DNA: TGTGCCAGCAGCTTAGCAGAGGGATATGGCTACACCTTC. As protein: CASSLAEGYGYTF.

V gene TRBV28 combines with J gene TRBJ2-5; 11 nucleotides agree with TRBD1. CDR3 length equals 14 residues. The J segment lost 5 bases and the V segment lost 4 bases, leaving 3 bases of the junction unmatched. Germline loops: CDR1 MDHEN, CDR2 SYDVKM. CDR3 amino acids: CASSWTGGLETQYF. In DNA form, the CDR3 reads TGTGCCAGCAGTTGGACAGGGGGCTTGGAGACCCAGTACTTC.

The CDR3 sequence: CASNTQGVGTDTQYF. The CDR3 nucleotides read TGTGCCAGCAACACTCAGGGGGTGGGCACAGATACGCAGTATTTT. The chain links TRBV28 to TRBJ2-3; 7 nucleotides match TRBD1. The CDR3 covers 15 residues. The germline V gene encodes CDR1 MDHEN and CDR2 SYDVKM. Trimming took 7 bases from V and 1 from J; bases not matched to a gene: 8.

This chain links TRBV5-1 with TRBJ2-6; D is ambiguous. The V gene lost 2 bases and the J gene lost 0 bases, with 9 bases spanning the gap. The length of the CDR3 is 16 residues. Germline V lookup: CDR1 SGHRS, CDR2 YFSETQ. This chain's CDR3 is CASSLSAISGANVLTF. Written as DNA, the CDR3 is TGCGCCAGCAGCTTATCCGCCATCTCTGGGGCCAACGTCCTGACTTTC. The variable domain in full, with the rest retrieved from reference TRBV5-1 and TRBJ2-6, is KAGVTQTPRYLIKTRGQQVTLSCSPISGHRSVSWYQQTPGQGLQFLFEYFSETQRNKGNFPGRFSGRQFSNSRSEMNVSTLELGDSALYLCASSLSAISGANVLTFGAGSRLTVL.

The CDR3 DNA follows: TGTGCCAGCTCACCCTCTTACAGGGGACCCGTGACAGATACGCAGTATTTT. It codes for CASSPSYRGPVTDTQYF. The chain uses TRBV18 and TRBJ2-3, with 7 bases matching TRBD1. The CDR3 is made up of 17 amino acids. With V trimmed by 3 bases and J by 3 bases, 12 bases remained unmatched. CDR1 and CDR2 (germline): KGHSH, LQKENI.

The chain employs TRBV21-1 and TRBJ1-2. TRBV21-1 is recorded as a pseudogene. The CDR3 sequence is 17 residues long. CDR3 DNA sequence: TGTGCCAGCAGCCTTCCAGAAGGACGGGGGGCAGCCTATGGCTACACCTTC. Translating gives CASSLPEGRGAAYGYTF.

V and J are TRBV6-6 and TRBJ1-3, with D unresolved. Germline CDR1 MNHNY, CDR2 SVGAGI (reference sequence). This CDR3 has 14 residues. The V end lost 6 bases, the J end lost 4 bases, and 13 bases lay between the germline ends. CDR3 sequence reads: CASSSGSSGNTIYF. DNA of the CDR3: TGTGCCAGCAGCTCCGGGAGCTCGGGAAACACCATATATTTT.

This chain connects TRBV7-2 to TRBJ1-2; possible D gene TRBD1, 6 bases. Trimming stripped 5 bases from V and 5 bases from J, with 18 bases between. This CDR3 spans 15 amino acids. CDR1 and CDR2 (germline): SGHTA, FQGNSA. CDR3 protein: CASSTQQGPGYGYTF. The DNA for the CDR3 is TGTGCCAGCAGCACCCAACAGGGCCCGGGATATGGCTACACCTTC.

The J gene is TRBJ2-1, the V gene TRBV30; D remains ambiguous. Trimming removed 0 bases at V and 0 bases at J, with 15 bases between. Germline CDR1 GTSNPN, CDR2 SVGIG (reference sequence). The CDR3 has 17 residues. The CDR3: CAWSVKGNYRSYNEQFF. The CDR3, as DNA: TGTGCCTGGAGTGTAAAAGGGAACTACCGCTCCTACAATGAGCAGTTCTTC.

The rearrangement joins TRBV5-4 to TRBJ1-1, with TRBD1 matching 11 bases. The CDR3 covers 15 residues. Germline lookup yields CDR1 SGHNT and CDR2 YYREEE (reference sequence). J gave up 4 bases and V 4 bases, and 6 bases lay outside the gene matches. In DNA form, the CDR3 reads TGTGCCAGCAGCCCTGGAGGGACAGGGGGCACTGAAGCTTTCTTT. As protein: CASSPGGTGGTEAFF.

The rearrangement uses TRBV11-2 and TRBJ2-7; D is uncertain. Germline V gene lookup returns CDR1 SGHAT and CDR2 FQNNGV. CDR3 length: 15 amino acids. V gave up 4 bases and J gave up 2 bases, with 15 bases separating them. This CDR3 reads CASSSLRSRTYEQYF. The DNA for the CDR3 is TGTGCCAGCAGCTCCCTTCGGTCGCGAACCTACGAGCAGTACTTC.

The chain recombines TRBV4-3 with TRBJ1-4, with a tentative D call TRBD1 (5 bases). V lost 3 bases, J lost 2 bases, and 13 bases lay in between. The CDR3 contains 16 residues. Germline V gene data show CDR1 as LGHNA and CDR2 as YSLEER. For the CDR3, the DNA is TGCGCCAGCAGCCAGCGGGCTCGGGGGACTAATGAAAAACTGTTTTTT. Translation gives CASSQRARGTNEKLFF.

This chain uses TRBV5-6 with TRBJ1-2, with D perhaps matching TRBD1 (5 bases). Germline CDR1 is SGHDT and CDR2 is YYEEEE. Trimming cost V 4 bases and J 6 bases, with 22 bases left between them. This CDR3 has 16 residues. The CDR3 region has the DNA TGTGCCAGCAGCGCAGACAATCTAAAGGGGAAGGATGGCTACACCTTC. It is translated as CASSADNLKGKDGYTF. Using reference TRBV5-6 and TRBJ1-2 for the parts outside the CDR3, the full variable domain is DAGVTQSPTHLIKTRGQQVTLRCSPKSGHDTVSWYQQALGQGPQFIFQYYEEEERQRGNFPDRFSGHQFPNYSSELNVNALLLGDSALYLCASSADNLKGKDGYTFGSGTRLTVV.

This sequence joins TRBV6-6 and TRBJ1-4; the D is unclear. This CDR3 region has 13 residues. Germline V gene data show CDR1 as MNHNY and CDR2 as SVGAGI (reference sequence). Trimming removed 7 bases from V and 5 bases from J, with 11 bases in between. In DNA form, the CDR3 reads TGTGCCAGCACCCTGCGAGGAAATGAAAAACTGTTTTTT. It translates to CASTLRGNEKLFF.